This T cell receptor beta chain was recorded in a study of blood T cell repertoires in COVID-19. As processed by the authors: Nucleated cell counts were estimated from reference gene primer amplification. TCRdb's table, derived via immunoSEQ multiplex PCR, lists solely in-frame clones and lacks some. The DNA was the basis for D and trimming; V, J and clone size are from that table. The data show about 88,000 clones, with over 75% seen just once and 2.9% held by the top ten. Germline CDR1 and CDR2: SGHKS and YYEKEE (reference sequence). CDR3 size: 16 residues. Trimming took 2 bases from V and 1 from J, leaving 13 bases between them.

Sequenced sample: peripheral blood. The V call is TRBV5-5, the J call TRBJ1-3; the D is unclear. This TCR was recovered from a woman of 80 years or more with acute or convalescent COVID-19. The CDR3 nucleotides are TGTGCCAGCAGCTTCGCAGGACGAGGGTCTGGAAACACCATATATTTT. It translates to CASSFAGRGSGNTIYF.